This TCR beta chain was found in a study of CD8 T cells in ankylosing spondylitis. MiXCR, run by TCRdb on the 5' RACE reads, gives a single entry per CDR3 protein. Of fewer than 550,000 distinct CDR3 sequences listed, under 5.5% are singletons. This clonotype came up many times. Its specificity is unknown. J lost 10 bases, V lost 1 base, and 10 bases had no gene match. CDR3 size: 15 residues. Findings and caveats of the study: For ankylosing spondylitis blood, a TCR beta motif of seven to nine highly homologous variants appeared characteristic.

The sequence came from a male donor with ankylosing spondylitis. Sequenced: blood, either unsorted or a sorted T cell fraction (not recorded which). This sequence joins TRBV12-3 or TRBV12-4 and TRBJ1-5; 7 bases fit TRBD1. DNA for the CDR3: TGTGCCAGCAGTTTAGGACAGGGACCCTGGAATCCCCAGCATTTT. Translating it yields CASSLGQGPWNPQHF.